This is a list of T cell receptor beta chains from one sample in a study of cytomegalovirus exposure and HLA in healthy donors. Some clones are missing from TCRdb's copy, which holds only in-frame ones; the method was immunoSEQ multiplex PCR. Of approximately 82,000 clones listed, less than 75% are singletons. The sequencing sample was made of PBMCs. These receptors originate from a woman aged 30 to 39 in good health and CMV-seropositive. Each CDR3 is given with its conserved first and last residue. The D gene is left open where the match is weak. Part of the rows lack a size; the others show once, few, many or a class for expanded clones.

V	size	J	D	length	DNA	CDR3
TRBV19	.	TRBJ1-3	.	14	TGTGCCAGTAGTACGGGACTTCCTGGAAACACCATATATTTT	CASSTGLPGNTIYF
TRBV28	.	TRBJ2-3	.	15	TGTGCCAGCAGTTTTCTGACAGGTGGATCAGATACGCAGTATTTT	CASSFLTGGSDTQYF
TRBV27	few	TRBJ1-2	.	15	TGTGCCAGCAGTTCCACCAGGGTAGGTGGTTATGGCTACACCTTC	CASSSTRVGGYGYTF
TRBV28	.	TRBJ1-6	TRBD1	18	TGTGCCAGCAGTTTTGAGGGATTAGGCCAGGGGGGTTACTCACCCCTCCACTTT	CASSFEGLGQGGYSPLHF
TRBV18	.	TRBJ2-5	.	14	TGTGCCAGCTCACCACTAACAGGTTGGGAGACCCAGTACTTC	CASSPLTGWETQYF
TRBV9	.	TRBJ2-3	.	15	TGTGCCAGCAGCTCCAACAGCATACTCACAGATACGCAGTATTTT	CASSSNSILTDTQYF
TRBV4-3	medium-sized	TRBJ1-4	TRBD1	16	TGCGCCAGCAACCTAAACAGGGGGCAGGGGGGTGAAAAACTGTTTTTT	CASNLNRGQGGEKLFF
TRBV4-3	.	TRBJ1-2	TRBD1	17	TGCGCCAGCAGCCAAAAAATGCCGGGACAGGGAAATCTTGGCTACACCTTC	CASSQKMPGQGNLGYTF
TRBV6-1	few	TRBJ2-1	TRBD2	15	TGTGCCAGCAGTGAAGTAGCGGGGGGGCTCGATGAGCAGTTCTTC	CASSEVAGGLDEQFF
TRBV6-5	.	TRBJ1-5	.	15	TGTGCCAGCAGTTACTCGGGACAAGTCAATCAGCCCCAGCATTTT	CASSYSGQVNQPQHF
TRBV27	.	TRBJ1-2	TRBD1	15	TGTGCCAGCAGTAGTGACACGGACAGGGGACATGGCTACACCTTC	CASSSDTDRGHGYTF
TRBV5-4	.	TRBJ2-2	.	14	TGTGCCAGCAAAACAGGGGACTACACCGGGGAGCTGTTTTTT	CASKTGDYTGELFF
TRBV30	few	TRBJ2-4	TRBD1	16	TGTGCCTGGAGTGCGCCCGGGACAGGGGGATTTGCTGGGCTGTACTTC	CAWSAPGTGGFAGLYF
TRBV27	.	TRBJ2-7	TRBD1	14	TGTGCCAGCAGGAGGACAGGGGATTCCTACGAGCAGTACTTC	CASRRTGDSYEQYF
TRBV18	.	TRBJ1-5	.	14	TGTGCCAGCTCACCAGACAGGCTTAATCAGCCCCAGCATTTT	CASSPDRLNQPQHF
TRBV5-1	.	TRBJ2-7	.	14	TGCGCCAGCAGCCCTGGAGGGTACTCCTACGAGCAGTACTTC	CASSPGGYSYEQYF
TRBV5-1	.	TRBJ1-4	TRBD1	17	TGCGCCAGCAGCTTGTACCGGACAGGGGCTTCTAATGAAAAACTGTTTTTT	CASSLYRTGASNEKLFF
TRBV5-1	.	TRBJ1-4	TRBD1	14	TGCGCCAGCAGCTTGCCAGGGGGTGACGAAAAACTGTTTTTT	CASSLPGGDEKLFF
TRBV12-5	.	TRBJ2-7	TRBD2	14	TGTGCTAGTGGTGGGACTACAGGTTCCGGCGAGCAGTACTTC	CASGGTTGSGEQYF
TRBV7-2	.	TRBJ2-5	.	11	TGTGCCAGCAGCTCCTCGTTTGAGCAGTACTTC	CASSSSFEQYF